The rows below give T cell receptor beta chains drawn from one sample of a study of T cells in Graves' hyperthyroidism and ophthalmopathy. One entry per CDR3 protein results from TCRdb running MiXCR on the multiplex PCR reads. In the table there are 530,000 or so distinct CDR3 sequences, approximately 17% of which are singletons. The sample was blood. Receptor source: a woman between 18 and 29 years old with Graves' ophthalmopathy. Both conserved end residues are part of each CDR3. A D gene is named only where the DNA matches it firmly. Size values are once, few and many counts, or a class for expanded clones, and some rows have none.

size	D	J	V	CDR3	DNA
few	TRBD1	TRBJ1-6	TRBV6-2/TRBV6-3	CASSYARGLLSPLHF	TGTGCCAGCAGTTACGCCAGGGGGCTGTTATCACCCCTCCACTTT
many	.	TRBJ2-7	TRBV4-1	CASSQAVAPAYEQYF	TGCGCCAGCAGCCAAGCGGTAGCTCCGGCGTACGAGCAGTACTTC
many	.	TRBJ2-7	TRBV11-2	CASSLEAGRPYEQYF	TGTGCCAGCAGCTTAGAGGCAGGGAGACCCTACGAGCAGTACTTC
few	.	TRBJ1-2	TRBV3-1	CASSQVGIANYGYTF	TGTGCCAGCAGCCAAGTAGGGATCGCAAACTATGGCTACACCTTC
.	.	TRBJ2-7	TRBV7-2	CASSLGFSAAYEQYF	TGTGCCAGCAGCTTAGGTTTTAGCGCAGCCTACGAGCAGTACTTC
few	TRBD1	TRBJ1-5	TRBV6-5	CASSYQGGTEPQHF	TGTGCCAGCAGTTACCAGGGGGGGACTGAGCCCCAGCATTTT
.	.	TRBJ1-6	TRBV19	CASSISSRSPLHF	TGTGCCAGTAGTATTTCAAGTCGTTCACCCCTCCACTTT
many	TRBD1	TRBJ2-1	TRBV6-1	CASSSGQGTYNEQFF	TGTGCCAGCAGTTCAGGACAGGGGACTTACAATGAGCAGTTCTTC
.	TRBD1	TRBJ2-5	TRBV12-5	CASGLGTGETQYF	TGTGCTAGTGGTTTGGGGACAGGGGAGACCCAGTACTTC
many	TRBD2	TRBJ2-7	TRBV6-2/TRBV6-3	CASGRLAGRFEQYF	TGTGCCAGCGGGCGGCTAGCGGGAAGGTTCGAGCAGTACTTC
many	.	TRBJ1-6	TRBV2	CASSRTTSSYNSPLHF	TGTGCCAGCAGTAGGACCACTAGCTCCTATAATTCACCCCTCCACTTT
.	.	TRBJ1-1	TRBV7-9	CASSLRLEAFF	TGTGCCAGCAGCTTACGGCTGGAAGCTTTCTTT
many	TRBD1	TRBJ2-5	TRBV2	CASSADRGRETQYF	TGTGCCAGCAGTGCCGACAGGGGGCGAGAGACCCAGTACTTC
.	TRBD1	TRBJ2-3	TRBV6-1	CASSFSRDRGPDTQYF	TGTGCCAGCAGTTTTTCCCGGGACAGGGGACCAGATACGCAGTATTTT
.	.	TRBJ1-1	TRBV7-9	CASSPPDPEAFF	TGTGCCAGCAGCCCCCCGGACCCTGAAGCTTTCTTT
.	.	TRBJ2-7	TRBV12-3/TRBV12-4	CASSLSGSPLEQYF	TGTGCCAGCAGTTTATCCGGGTCCCCCTTAGAGCAGTACTTC
many	TRBD2	TRBJ2-1	TRBV7-9	CASSARTSGSSYNEQFF	TGTGCCAGCAGCGCCAGGACTAGCGGGAGCTCCTACAATGAGCAGTTCTTC
few	TRBD2	TRBJ2-1	TRBV20-1	CSAPASGRSYNEQFF	TGCAGTGCTCCCGCTAGCGGGAGGTCCTACAATGAGCAGTTCTTC
.	.	TRBJ2-2	TRBV7-9	CASSSLRTGELFF	TGTGCCAGCAGCTCCCTACGGACCGGGGAGCTGTTTTTT
many	TRBD2	TRBJ2-7	TRBV11-2	CASSLMLAGGSYEQYF	TGTGCCAGCAGCTTAATGCTAGCGGGAGGCTCCTACGAGCAGTACTTC
few	TRBD2	TRBJ2-7	TRBV12-3/TRBV12-4	CASSPSGRPPYEQYF	TGTGCCAGCAGCCCCAGCGGGAGGCCCCCCTACGAGCAGTACTTC
.	TRBD1	TRBJ1-5	TRBV24-1	CAPKRAGGGLDQPQHF	TGTGCCCCAAAAAGGGCAGGGGGAGGTTTAGATCAGCCCCAGCATTTT
few	.	TRBJ2-7	TRBV4-1	CASSQVLTDSYEQYF	TGCGCCAGCAGCCAAGTCCTGACAGACTCCTACGAGCAGTACTTC
many	TRBD2	TRBJ2-2	TRBV2	CASTREAGELFF	TGTGCCAGCACCCGGGAGGCCGGGGAGCTGTTTTTT
.	.	TRBJ2-2	TRBV9	CASSVGGWASSRGELFF	TGTGCCAGCAGCGTAGGTGGCTGGGCTAGCTCTCGCGGGGAGCTGTTTTTT
.	TRBD2	TRBJ2-1	TRBV5-1	CASSAIAGGEVGEQFF	TGCGCCAGCAGCGCCATAGCGGGGGGGGAGGTAGGTGAGCAGTTCTTC
many	TRBD2	TRBJ2-3	TRBV11-2	CASSSGLAGPSTDTQYF	TGTGCCAGCAGCTCTGGACTAGCGGGACCTAGCACAGATACGCAGTATTTT
few	.	TRBJ1-1	TRBV6-5	CASSYHAALNTEAFF	TGTGCCAGCAGTTACCATGCAGCCTTGAACACTGAAGCTTTCTTT
many	.	TRBJ2-2	TRBV30	CAWSHGELFF	TGTGCCTGGAGTCACGGGGAGCTGTTTTTT
many	.	TRBJ1-1	TRBV27	CASSTLAGDTEAFF	TGTGCCAGCAGCACCCTCGCGGGGGACACTGAAGCTTTCTTT
.	TRBD1	TRBJ2-3	TRBV20-1	CSARDSVRGRTTDTQYF	TGCAGTGCTAGAGATTCGGTGAGGGGGCGTACTACAGATACGCAGTATTTT
many	TRBD1	TRBJ2-7	TRBV6-1	CASSDPGQGYYEQYF	TGTGCCAGCAGTGACCCGGGACAGGGTTACTACGAGCAGTACTTC
.	.	TRBJ1-2	TRBV24-1	CATERYGYTF	TGTGCCACCGAACGTTATGGCTACACCTTC
few	.	TRBJ1-3	TRBV29-1	CSVEGKCAGNTIYF	TGCAGCGTTGAAGGGAAATGTGCTGGAAACACCATATATTTT
few	TRBD1	TRBJ1-5	TRBV7-8	CASSPGQGTNPYQPQHF	TGTGCCAGCAGCCCAGGACAGGGGACGAATCCTTATCAGCCCCAGCATTTT
many	.	TRBJ1-5	TRBV18	CASSPDGYSNQPQHF	TGTGCCAGCTCACCAGACGGTTATAGCAATCAGCCCCAGCATTTT
few	.	TRBJ1-1	TRBV10-3	CAISETGVPEAFF	TGTGCCATCAGTGAGACGGGAGTGCCTGAAGCTTTCTTT
many	.	TRBJ2-1	TRBV6-1	CASRLGASGYNEQFF	TGTGCCAGCAGGTTGGGGGCTAGCGGATACAATGAGCAGTTCTTC
many	.	TRBJ2-4	TRBV28	CASSYRHIKNIQYF	TGTGCCAGCAGTTACCGACATATCAAAAACATTCAGTACTTC
.	.	TRBJ2-2	TRBV30	CAWSGREPNTGELFF	TGTGCCTGGAGTGGGAGGGAGCCGAACACCGGGGAGCTGTTTTTT
many	.	TRBJ1-2	TRBV5-1	CASSKRGSPYGYTF	TGCGCCAGCAGCAAGAGGGGCAGTCCCTATGGCTACACCTTC
few	TRBD2	TRBJ2-3	TRBV29-1	CSVVAGGTDTQYF	TGCAGCGTTGTTGCGGGAGGGACAGATACGCAGTATTTT
few	.	TRBJ1-4	TRBV27	CASSGASGVEKLFF	TGTGCCAGCAGCGGGGCCTCAGGGGTTGAAAAACTGTTTTTT
few	.	TRBJ2-2	TRBV7-6	CASSPAPNTGELFF	TGTGCCAGCAGCCCCGCCCCGAACACCGGGGAGCTGTTTTTT
.	TRBD2	TRBJ2-1	TRBV27	CASSSILAGRYNEQFF	TGTGCCAGCAGCTCCATCCTAGCGGGACGCTACAATGAGCAGTTCTTC
few	TRBD1	TRBJ2-1	TRBV7-3	CASSQDRAGRNEQFF	TGTGCCAGCAGCCAAGACAGGGCCGGAAGGAATGAGCAGTTCTTC
few	TRBD2	TRBJ2-3	TRBV4-1	CASSQGVLAITDTQYF	TGCGCCAGCAGCCAAGGAGTACTAGCGATCACAGATACGCAGTATTTT
many	TRBD1	TRBJ1-1	TRBV3-1	CASSPTGGNTEAFF	TGTGCCAGCAGCCCGACAGGGGGGAACACTGAAGCTTTCTTT
.	.	TRBJ2-1	TRBV5-5	CASSSLPDRNEQFF	TGTGCCAGCAGCTCTTTACCCGATAGAAATGAGCAGTTCTTC